This TCR beta chain is from a study of cytomegalovirus exposure and HLA in healthy donors. Points from the study as a whole: The authors enumerated 150 to 200 TCR beta chains as linked to cytomegalovirus. Several of the most significant clusters were apparently associated with common viral pathogens in a later analysis.

Use of 60 Vbeta and 13 Jbeta primers characterized the PCR. Profiling relied on immunoSEQ multiplex PCR, and the TCRdb table lists in-frame clones only, not all of them. This table holds 70,000 to 100,000 clones, approximately 80% found once. As regards this clone: What it recognizes is unknown.

Germline CDR1 is SGHRS and CDR2 is YFSETQ. This CDR3 is built from 15 residues. V shed 0 bases and J 8 bases; nucleotides not matched to a gene: 5. The rearrangement joins TRBV5-1 to TRBJ2-4; 10 positions agree with TRBD1. The sequenced material came from PBMCs. The sequence was collected from a woman between 50 and 59 years old in good health and CMV-seropositive. CDR3 amino acids: CASSLAGTGVDIQYF. The CDR3 nucleotides read TGCGCCAGCAGCTTGGCCGGGACAGGGGTGGACATTCAGTACTTC.